The 16 T cell receptor beta chains below were found in one sample sequenced in a study of blood T cell repertoires in COVID-19. Generated by immunoSEQ multiplex PCR, the TCRdb table keeps only in-frame clones and is missing some. This table has 250,000 to 350,000 clones, approximately 86% appearing once. Material for sequencing was peripheral blood. The receptors come from a woman in her twenties or thirties who had recovered from COVID-19.

The rearrangement links TRBV4-2 to TRBJ2-7, with 8 positions matching TRBD2. CDR3 length: 16 residues. Germline CDR1 reads LGHNA; CDR2 reads YNFKEQ. The trim removed 0 bases at V and 3 bases at J, leaving 7 bases unmatched. CDR3 sequence: CASSQDRTGGRYEQYF. The DNA of the CDR3 is TGTGCCAGCAGCCAAGATCGGACGGGAGGGCGCTACGAGCAGTACTTC.

The rearrangement links TRBV5-6 to TRBJ2-5; the D gene is possibly TRBD1 (5 bases). V lost 2 bases, J lost 4 bases, and 12 bases lay in between. Germline CDR1 reads SGHDT; CDR2 reads YYEEEE. CDR3 length: 14 amino acids. As DNA, the CDR3 is TGTGCCAGCAGCTTCCAGGGAACGACAGAGACCCAGTACTTC. Protein sequence: CASSFQGTTETQYF.

V usage is TRBV30 and J usage is TRBJ2-2, with D possibly being TRBD2 (7 bases). This CDR3 region has 15 residues. Trimming cost V 8 bases and J 2 bases, with 18 bases left between them. CDR1 is GTSNPN and CDR2 is SVGIG in the germline V gene (reference sequence). CDR3 residues: CAGRVGGLNTGELFF. DNA of the CDR3: TGTGCCGGCCGTGTGGGGGGGCTAAACACCGGGGAGCTGTTTTTT. The full variable domain, with the rest looked up from reference TRBV30 and TRBJ2-2, is SQTIHQWPATLVQPVGSPLSLECTVEGTSNPNLYWYRQAAGRGLQLLFYSVGIGQISSEVPQNLSASRPQDRQFILSSKKLLLSDSGFYLCAGRVGGLNTGELFFGEGSRLTVL.

This clone was seen once. The chain recombines TRBV13 with TRBJ2-7, with TRBD2 matching 7 bases. In germline, CDR1 is PRHDT, CDR2 FYEKMQ (reference sequence). This CDR3 has 15 residues. J lost 2 bases, V lost 5 bases, and 9 bases had no gene match. CDR3 in amino acids: CASSPWGGGTYEQYF. CDR3 in DNA: TGTGCCAGCAGCCCATGGGGGGGAGGGACCTACGAGCAGTACTTC.

CDR3 residues: CSVQGTGEAFF. Here the CDR3 DNA reads TGCAGCGTTCAGGGGACAGGGGAAGCTTTCTTT. The V call is TRBV29-1, the J call TRBJ1-1; 9 bases are shared with TRBD1. The CDR3 has 11 residues. The V segment lost 5 bases and the J segment 8 bases; nucleotides outside the gene matches: 3. In germline, CDR1 is SQVTM, CDR2 ANQGSEA.

The rearrangement uses TRBV10-1 and TRBJ2-5, with 9 nucleotides matching TRBD1. The CDR3 length is 14 residues. Germline V CDR1 and CDR2: WNHNN, SYGVQD (reference sequence). The junction had 5 bases not matched to a gene; V was cut back by 2 bases and J by 7 bases. CDR3 sequence: CASSEPGQGMTQYF. The CDR3 DNA reads as TGCGCCAGCAGTGAGCCGGGACAGGGAATGACCCAGTACTTC.

The chain links TRBV19 to TRBJ2-1; tentatively, D is TRBD2 (6 bases). V lost 2 bases, J lost 0 bases, and 11 bases lay in between. The CDR3 length is 16 residues. Looked up from germline, CDR1 is LNHDA and CDR2 is SQIVND (reference sequence). CDR3 amino acids: CASSIISGPSYNEQFF. The CDR3 region has the DNA TGTGCCAGTAGTATAATTAGCGGCCCCTCCTACAATGAGCAGTTCTTC.

This rearrangement joins TRBV2 to TRBJ2-7; TRBD1 agrees at 7 bases. The CDR3 extends over 10 amino acids. V lost 5 bases and J lost 12; bases outside the gene matches: 4. From germline, CDR1 is SNHLY and CDR2 FYNNEI. The CDR3 here is CASSPDRLYF. The CDR3 coding sequence is TGTGCCAGCAGTCCGGACAGGTTGTACTTC.

This sequence joins TRBV19 and TRBJ1-1; tentative D call: TRBD1 (6 bases). Trimming stripped 10 bases from V and 7 bases from J, with 16 bases between. Germline values: CDR1 LNHDA, CDR2 SQIVND (reference sequence). The CDR3 covers 12 residues. CDR3 in DNA: TGTGCCACAGGGACACCCAGGGATGAAGCTTTCTTT. This translates into CATGTPRDEAFF.

This clone was seen a few times. The chain is built from TRBV27 and TRBJ1-1, with 7 bases fitting TRBD1. Per germline, CDR1 MNHEY and CDR2 SMNVEV (reference sequence). The V and J ends lost 3 bases and 4 bases, in that order; junction bases with no gene match: 11. The CDR3 totals 16 residues. The CDR3 sequence: CASSFARRDSTTEAFF. CDR3 nucleotide sequence: TGTGCCAGCAGTTTCGCCCGGCGGGACAGCACCACTGAAGCTTTCTTT.

The CDR3 DNA is TGCGCCAGCAGCCAAGATGGCGGAGAGACCCAGTACTTC. This encodes CASSQDGGETQYF. This chain connects TRBV4-1 to TRBJ2-5; D ambiguous. Between the trimmed V and J ends, which lost 0 bases and 4 bases, there was a span of 6 bases. Germline V gene data show CDR1 as MGHRA and CDR2 as YSYEKL. This CDR3 comprises 13 residues.

V usage is TRBV27 and J usage is TRBJ1-5; D is perhaps TRBD1 (6 bases). CDR1 and CDR2 from the germline V gene are MNHEY and SMNVEV (reference sequence). With 2 bases removed from V and 1 base from J, the gap between germline ends came to 18 bases. The CDR3 spans 18 residues. The CDR3 nucleotides are TGTGCCAGCAGTTTAGGGCGTGGCAGGGGAGTGAGCAATCAGCCCCAGCATTTT. This translates into CASSLGRGRGVSNQPQHF.

The chain has TRBV6-2 or TRBV6-3 and TRBJ1-1; D remains ambiguous. Germline assignment: CDR1 MNHEY and CDR2 SVGEGT. V dropped 0 bases and J dropped 0 bases, with 11 bases sitting between them. The CDR3 length is 16 residues. DNA for the CDR3: TGTGCCAGCAGTTACTCGAAACAGCAGATGAACACTGAAGCTTTCTTT. Translating it yields CASSYSKQQMNTEAFF.

This chain links TRBV29-1 with TRBJ2-5, with D possibly TRBD2 on 5 matching bases. CDR1 and CDR2 (germline): SQVTM, ANQGSEA. The CDR3 covers 16 residues. V was clipped by 0 bases and J by 0 bases, with 14 bases between them. CDR3 nucleotides: TGCAGCGTTGAAGATCAAGCGGCACCGAACCAAGAGACCCAGTACTTC. Translated, it gives CSVEDQAAPNQETQYF.

This chain links TRBV19 with TRBJ1-4; no firm D call. This CDR3 is built from 16 residues. Germline CDR1 and CDR2: LNHDA and SQIVND (reference sequence). Trimming took 0 bases from V and 8 from J, leaving 16 bases between them. CDR3 sequence: CASSIDSRTSREKLFF. For the CDR3, the DNA is TGTGCCAGTAGTATAGATTCCCGGACTTCGAGGGAAAAACTGTTTTTT.

The chain is built from TRBV19 and TRBJ2-7; TRBD2 agrees at 8 bases. V lost 7 bases to trimming and J lost 7 bases; unmatched junction nucleotides: 9. CDR1 is LNHDA, CDR2 SQIVND, per germline (reference sequence). CDR3 length: 13 residues. CDR3 sequence: CASTTQAGGEQYF. The CDR3, as DNA: TGTGCCAGTACCACTCAGGCGGGGGGAGAGCAGTACTTC.